These T cell receptor beta chains were read from a single sample in a study of blood T cell repertoires in COVID-19. Assay: immunoSEQ multiplex PCR; the TCRdb copy retains only in-frame clones and omits some. This table holds 95,000 to 150,000 clones, 65% to 85% found once. Sequencing was performed on peripheral blood. These receptors all come from a woman in her sixties or seventies with acute or convalescent COVID-19. CDR3s include the opening cysteine and the closing phenylalanine or tryptophan. The D gene is left open where the match is weak.

D | V | CDR3
TRBD1 | TRBV2 | CASGTVSNQPQHF
TRBD1 | TRBV4-3 | CASSLTGGGGIEAFF
TRBD2 | TRBV4-3 | CASSQERGNNEQFF
. | TRBV6-2/TRBV6-3 | CASSYDGLLLQETQYF
. | TRBV5-1 | CASSLVAGSSYNEQFF
. | TRBV15 | CATSRAWGQGYNEQFF
TRBD1 | TRBV18 | CASSLGGGAGQPQHF
. | TRBV5-5 | CASSSTGGEVMANEKLFF
. | TRBV4-1 | CASSQVGVTGSPLHF
. | TRBV7-6 | CASSLPTRGRGELFF
. | TRBV18 | CASSSNPGDQETQYF
. | TRBV5-5 | CASSLGSGPDTGELFF
. | TRBV12-3/TRBV12-4 | CASSWTEKETQYF
. | TRBV12-3/TRBV12-4 | CASSTWSYGYTF
. | TRBV9 | CASSFRDFQETQYF
TRBD1 | TRBV9 | CASGQGGSYEQYF
TRBD2 | TRBV2 | CASSVLAGGLNEQFF
. | TRBV10-3 | CAISEQGLAVFNEQFF
. | TRBV18 | CASSPTRGDTEAFF
. | TRBV5-6 | CASSLAGPQYF
. | TRBV18 | CASSPRSYTEAFF
TRBD1 | TRBV5-1 | CASFQGAGRETQYF
TRBD1 | TRBV19 | CASSLAGTGAEKLFF
. | TRBV10-3 | CAISEGPTEAFF
TRBD1 | TRBV7-9 | CASSLRGQGGNTIYF
. | TRBV6-5 | CASSYSLDNSPLHF
. | TRBV7-8 | CASSLELETEQYF
. | TRBV7-9 | CASSTDTNYGYTF
TRBD1 | TRBV5-6 | CASSLFQGDGYTF
. | TRBV19 | CASSIGGLSEKLFF
TRBD1 | TRBV5-5 | CASSPPGQRSFYGYTF
. | TRBV9 | CASSVDMMNTEAFF
. | TRBV30 | CAFSPGTEAFF
TRBD2 | TRBV7-9 | CASSYRLAGAETQYF
TRBD1 | TRBV5-4 | CASSYTGTDEQFF
. | TRBV7-9 | CASSLGSVDSPLHF
. | TRBV24-1 | CATSGGTLYGYTF
. | TRBV7-9 | CASSSKETQSNEKLFF
TRBD1 | TRBV3-1/TRBV3-2 | CASRNRGYNEQFF
. | TRBV6-4 | CASSDSLGANVLTF
TRBD2 | TRBV5-4 | CASSLGGGGQDTQYF
. | TRBV11-3 | CASTGTGQETQYF
TRBD1 | TRBV10-3 | CAIMGDRTPGNTIYF
. | TRBV2 | CASSDRRETQYF
. | TRBV4-3 | CASSQGTATNYGYTF
. | TRBV6-5 | CASSYSKGNQRGPLHF
. | TRBV4-3 | CASSQAPKGWGNIQYF
TRBD2 | TRBV7-9 | CASSLAGGPRNEQFF
. | TRBV27 | CASSSLPGATGELFF
TRBD1 | TRBV6-7 | CASSRTGFSYNEQFF
. | TRBV5-6 | CASSLRGTGRNTIYF
. | TRBV5-1 | CASSLERYRELFF